This T cell receptor beta chain was captured in a study of technical replicates of blood from a few donors. Data came from immunoSEQ multiplex PCR; TCRdb stores just in-frame clones and leaves some out. The table has approximately 53,000 clones, roughly 95% seen once. Germline assignment: CDR1 SGHDN and CDR2 FVKESK. This CDR3 has 14 amino acids. Worth noting for this clone: Its ends do not fully match the called genes, so a read error is possible.

The sequence was obtained from a human donor in good health. Material: T cells isolated from PBMCs. The chain employs TRBV14 and TRBJ2-7, with D perhaps matching TRBD2 (5 bases). The CDR3 protein is CASSQVRTRAGQDF. As DNA, the CDR3 is TGTGCCAGCAGCCAAGTACGGACGCGGGCGGGCCAGGACTTC.